A single T cell receptor beta chain is shown here with its context. Its specificity is not known. This entry is derived from a study of T cell responses to AZD1222 COVID-19 vaccine. Findings and limits, study-wide: Across spike, vaccine-associated CD4 TCRs were found, dominant at 160-218 and 743-854. Close to half of spike-specific TCRs reportedly recognize unmutated variant regions. Breadth and depth of Spike-specific TCRs rose after two AZD1222 doses.

This CDR3 has 13 amino acids. V lost 6 bases, J lost 6 bases, and 5 bases stayed unmatched. Germline CDR1 reads MDHEN; CDR2 reads SYDVKM. The table came from immunoSEQ multiplex PCR; TCRdb's copy has only in-frame clones and leaves some out. In the table there are under 200,000 clones, 92% of which are singletons. The TCR originated in an adult in good health. The V call is TRBV28, the J call TRBJ1-2; 9 bases match TRBD1. Sequenced here: peripheral blood, sampled on day 0 of MenACWY control vaccination. The CDR3 loop reads CASSRTGVDGYTF. The CDR3 DNA reads TGTGCCAGCAGCCGGACAGGGGTTGATGGCTACACCTTC.